This section outlines one T cell receptor (beta chain) sequence together with its context. The antigen this receptor binds is unknown. Qualities for individual bases were not recorded, and no much larger clone is one base off. This entry comes from a study of CD8 T cells in Susac syndrome (dated by TCRdb to about 2019). A note on the overall study: Repertoire sequencing was used to test whether CD8+ T cell activation and differentiation in Susac syndrome was antigen driven. Clonality of the CD8+ T cell repertoire was compared between about a dozen healthy donors, approximately 14 Susac syndrome patients and under 19 multiple sclerosis patients.

Study-wide conclusions, independent of this receptor: The TCR sequencing and HLA analysis was acknowledged to have included a relatively small number of individuals.

From cysteine to phenylalanine, the CDR3 is 15 amino acids long. The read is trimmed to its CDR3 DNA, 45 bases read in frame from base 1. Trimming accounts for 3 bases at V and 7 bases at J, while the number of junction bases matched to no gene is 9. Looking up the germline V gene (reference sequence) yields CDR1 LNHDA and CDR2 SQIVND. RNA was extracted with the RNeasy kit and about 0.5 to 1 ug was reverse transcribed using random hexamers. The immunoSEQ multiplex PCR assay, covering 54 Vbeta and 13 Jbeta segments, was used to amplify TCR beta CDR3 regions. PCR amplification bias was corrected using a synthetic template baseline for primer optimization and computational correction. The published analysis was carried out like this. Reads were annotated to V, D and J genes per IMGT and analyzed with immunoSEQ Analyzer, keeping only productive sequences. Clonality was computed as one minus Shannon entropy normalized by log2 of the number of productive unique sequences. Public and private clones were assessed among the 100 most prevalent clones of each patient and control. Susac-specific clones were defined as absent from healthy and MS cohorts, 800 to 1,200 published viral clones and other ImmuneACCESS disease sequences. The public sequencing data were trimmed at Q25 with fastp and processed into clonotypes with MiXCR by TCRdb, which kept only in-frame beta chains. Each entry is one CDR3 protein sequence, shown with its most common DNA and genes. It is TCRdb's table, rather than the study itself, that gives the V and J calls and clone size. The sample table lists tens of thousands of distinct CDR3 sequences, about 91% of them with a count of one. The ten top clones hold 0.5% to 0.6% of the sample.

Peripheral blood CD8+ and CD4+ T cells from healthy donors, Susac syndrome patients and multiple sclerosis patients were profiled by high-throughput TCR beta sequencing. Multiple sclerosis controls were treatment-naive patients with stable or active relapsing-remitting disease fulfilling revised McDonald criteria. CD8+ TEMRA cells were enriched by FACS, while bulk CD8+ and CD4+ T cells were purified by magnetic negative isolation. Blood was collected in EDTA tubes and processed within 24 hours, with PBMCs isolated through density gradient centrifugation. PBMCs destined for TCR sequencing were cryopreserved in liquid nitrogen and later thawed in a 37 °C water bath. A purity of at least 90% was achieved for sorted or isolated CD4+, CD8+ and CD8+ TEMRA cells.

The clonotype originates from a human donor with multiple sclerosis. Sequencing input: CD8+ T cells from PBMCs. The receptor chain draws on TRBV19 and TRBJ1-2; 9 nucleotides in the junction match TRBD1. The nucleotide sequence is given as TGTGCCAGTAGTATCCTCGGACAGGGGTTAGCTGGCTACACCTTC. Translation gives CASSILGQGLAGYTF. Extended through the reference TRBV19 and TRBJ1-2 proteins, this CDR3 yields the full variable domain: DGGITQSPKYLFRKEGQNVTLSCEQNLNHDAMYWYRQDPGQGLRLIYYSQIVNDFQKGDIAEGYSVSREKKESFPLTVTSAQKNPTAFYLCASSILGQGLAGYTFGSGTRLTVV.